A single sample is the source of the 9 T cell receptor beta chains below, sequenced in a study of beta chain features in type 1 diabetes. Since all of the isolated RNA was reverse transcribed, expressed TCRB transcripts were what got sequenced. Clones were read by immunoSEQ multiplex PCR, and TCRdb kept only the in-frame ones, dropping some. The data hold around 250,000 clones, with about 25% observed a single time. Material for sequencing was central memory CD4+ T cells from blood. These receptors were taken from a man aged 30-40 years in good health.

This clone was seen a few times. The chain couples TRBV29-1 to TRBJ2-1; 8 bases agree with TRBD1. The CDR3 is made up of 15 amino acids. V lost 0 bases and J lost 9; bases outside the gene matches: 10. Germline lookup yields CDR1 SQVTM and CDR2 ANQGSEA. CDR3 in amino acids: CSVEDPGQGWGEQFF. For the CDR3, the DNA is TGCAGCGTTGAAGACCCCGGACAGGGATGGGGTGAGCAGTTCTTC.

This clone turned up a few times. The rearrangement uses TRBV5-4 and TRBJ1-4; D uncertain. CDR3 length: 15 amino acids. Trimming stripped 3 bases from V and 5 bases from J, with 14 bases between. Germline assignment: CDR1 SGHNT and CDR2 YYREEE (reference sequence). CDR3 nucleotides: TGTGCCAGCAGCTCCGGCGCGGGCATGAATGAAAAACTGTTTTTT. Its protein is CASSSGAGMNEKLFF.

The rearrangement uses TRBV10-3 and TRBJ2-5; D is possibly TRBD1 or TRBD2 (6 bases each). Between the trimmed V and J ends, which lost 10 bases and 2 bases, there was a span of 14 bases. The CDR3 consists of 13 residues. Germline-derived CDR1 and CDR2 are ENHRY and SYGVKD. CDR3 protein: CATTRGGQETQYF. CDR3 nucleotides: TGTGCCACTACCCGAGGGGGGCAAGAGACCCAGTACTTC.

This clone was counted between two and nine times. V usage is TRBV5-6 and J usage is TRBJ2-5; TRBD2 matches 9 bases. V was clipped by 2 bases and J by 3 bases; unmatched bases: 8. Germline CDR1 reads SGHDT; CDR2 reads YYEEEE. This CDR3 contains 16 residues. The CDR3 region is CASSFGAGGAEETQYF. For the CDR3, the DNA is TGTGCCAGCAGCTTCGGCGCGGGAGGGGCGGAAGAGACCCAGTACTTC.

In its sample, this clone was seen many times. One end of the junction is discordant with germline, which a read error may explain. The chain joins TRBV11-2 to TRBJ2-5; D remains ambiguous. Germline V gene lookup returns CDR1 SGHAT and CDR2 FQNNGV. The CDR3 has 8 residues. CDR3 in amino acids: CASSTLDF. The CDR3 DNA follows: TGTGCCAGCAGCACCCTCGACTTC. Using reference TRBV11-2 and TRBJ2-5 for the parts outside the CDR3, the full variable domain is EAGVAQSPRYKIIEKRQSVAFWCNPISGHATLYWYQQILGQGPKLLIQFQNNGVVDDSQLPKDRFSAERLKGVDSTLKIQPAKLEDSAVYLCASSTLDFGPGTRLLVL.

The rearrangement joins TRBV7-8 to TRBJ2-3; TRBD2 might be the D (6 bases). The CDR3 contains 18 residues. V shed 5 bases and J shed 0 bases, with 21 bases lying between them. Germline assignment: CDR1 SGHVS and CDR2 FQNEAQ. In DNA, the CDR3 is TGTGCCAGCAGCCCGCGGGACTGGGTGAAGATTAGCACAGATACGCAGTATTTT. It yields the protein CASSPRDWVKISTDTQYF.

The chain recombines TRBV7-2 with TRBJ2-1; 7 positions agree with TRBD2. Germline V gene data show CDR1 as SGHTA and CDR2 as FQGNSA. Trimming took 5 bases from V and 6 from J; bases not matched to a gene: 4. This CDR3 is built from 13 residues. CDR3 sequence: CASSTTSSNEQFF. The CDR3 DNA follows: TGTGCCAGCAGCACGACTAGCTCCAATGAGCAGTTCTTC. The full variable domain, its missing parts supplied by reference TRBV7-2 and TRBJ2-1, is GAGVSQSPSNKVTEKGKDVELRCDPISGHTALYWYRQSLGQGLEFLIYFQGNSAPDKSGLPSDRFSAERTGGSVSTLTIQRTQQEDSAVYLCASSTTSSNEQFFGPGTRLTVL.

This chain links TRBV30 with TRBJ1-3; D unclear. The germline V and J ends were trimmed by 3 bases and 3 bases, with 6 bases remaining between them. This CDR3 has 12 residues. CDR1 GTSNPN and CDR2 SVGIG come from the germline V gene (reference sequence). CDR3 sequence (DNA): TGTGCCTGGAGGCCCGGTGGAAACACCATATATTTT. Encoded protein: CAWRPGGNTIYF. Using reference TRBV30 and TRBJ1-3 for the parts outside the CDR3, the full variable domain is SQTIHQWPATLVQPVGSPLSLECTVEGTSNPNLYWYRQAAGRGLQLLFYSVGIGQISSEVPQNLSASRPQDRQFILSSKKLLLSDSGFYLCAWRPGGNTIYFGEGSWLTVV.

There are a few counts of this clone. The V gene is TRBV6-1, the J gene TRBJ2-5; no definite D call. The CDR3 length is 13 residues. Germline CDR1 and CDR2: MNHNS and SASEGT. Deletions cut 8 bases from V and 4 bases from J, with 14 bases between. CDR3 loop: CASCLNIGETQYF. Written as DNA, the CDR3 is TGTGCCAGCTGCCTGAACATCGGAGAGACCCAGTACTTC.